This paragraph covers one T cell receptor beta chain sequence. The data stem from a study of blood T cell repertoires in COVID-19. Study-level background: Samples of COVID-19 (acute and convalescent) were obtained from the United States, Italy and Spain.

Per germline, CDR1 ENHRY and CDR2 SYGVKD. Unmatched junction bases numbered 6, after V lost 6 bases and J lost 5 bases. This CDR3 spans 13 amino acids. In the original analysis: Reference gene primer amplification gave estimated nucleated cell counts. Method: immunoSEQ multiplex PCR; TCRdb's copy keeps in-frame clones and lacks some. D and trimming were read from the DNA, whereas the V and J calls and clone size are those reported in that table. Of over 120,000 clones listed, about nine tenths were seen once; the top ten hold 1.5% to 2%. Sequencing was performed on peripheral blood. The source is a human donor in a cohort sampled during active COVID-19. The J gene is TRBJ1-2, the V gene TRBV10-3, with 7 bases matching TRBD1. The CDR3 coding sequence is TGTGCCATCAGCGAGGACAGGCAATATGGCTACACCTTC. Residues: CAISEDRQYGYTF.